The TCR beta chain under discussion was sequenced for a study of blood T cell repertoires in COVID-19. For the study at large: COVID-19 samples collected from the United States, Italy and Spain covered acute and convalescent phases. Nucleic acid was either cDNA or gDNA, and it came from T cells, B-cell-depleted T cells, or PBMCs.

In the original workflow: The assay estimated nucleated cells by amplifying reference gene primers. The method was immunoSEQ multiplex PCR; TCRdb's version includes in-frame clones alone and lacks a portion of them. V and J calls and clone size come straight from that table; D and trimming were deduced from the DNA. Among about 120,000 clones listed, 75% to 85% were seen once. This CDR3 comprises 15 residues. The V end lost 4 bases, the J end lost 11 bases, and 20 bases lay between the germline ends. CDR1 SGHDN and CDR2 FVKESK come from the germline V gene. Material: peripheral blood. The chain has TRBV14 and TRBJ1-4, with D possibly matching TRBD1 (6 bases). The receptor was derived from a man aged 35 to 55 with active or convalescent COVID-19. CDR3 DNA sequence: TGTGCCAGCAGCCCTAGTCCTTGGGGAAGGGGGAAACTGTTTTTT. Its protein is CASSPSPWGRGKLFF.